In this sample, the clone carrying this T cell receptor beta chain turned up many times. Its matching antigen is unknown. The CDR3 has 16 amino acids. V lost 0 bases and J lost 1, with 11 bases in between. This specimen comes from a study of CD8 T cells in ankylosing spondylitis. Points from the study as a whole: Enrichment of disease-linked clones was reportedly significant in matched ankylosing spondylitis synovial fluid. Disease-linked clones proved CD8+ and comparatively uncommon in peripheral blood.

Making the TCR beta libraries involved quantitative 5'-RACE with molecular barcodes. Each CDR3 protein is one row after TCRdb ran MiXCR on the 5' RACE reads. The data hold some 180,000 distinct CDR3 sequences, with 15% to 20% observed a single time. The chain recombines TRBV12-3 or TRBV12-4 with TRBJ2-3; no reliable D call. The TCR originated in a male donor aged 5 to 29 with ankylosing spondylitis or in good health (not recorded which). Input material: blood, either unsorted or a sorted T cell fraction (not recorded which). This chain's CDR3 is CASSLARQTRTDTQYF. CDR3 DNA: TGTGCCAGCAGTTTAGCGCGACAAACGCGCACAGATACGCAGTATTTT.